Listed below are T cell receptor beta chains from one sample, sequenced in a study of graft-versus-host responses after intestinal transplantation. These receptors lack a known antigen. Method: immunoSEQ multiplex PCR; TCRdb's copy keeps in-frame clones and lacks some. The sample lists around 89,000 clones, roughly 92% occurring once. This sample comprised unstimulated CD8+ T cells sorted from spleen or lymph node cells, obtained before transplant. These receptors were obtained from a human donor who was the organ donor for an intestinal transplant. Each CDR3 is given with its conserved first and last residue. The D gene is left open where the match is weak. The size of a clone is reported for some rows only, either as once, few or many, or as a class for expanded clones.

TRBJ2-7 | TRBV4-2 | - | TRBD2 | TGTGCCAGCAGCCCGGGACTAGCCTCCTACGAGCAGTACTTC | CASSPGLASYEQYF
TRBJ1-6 | TRBV4-1 | - | - | TGCGCCAGCAGCCTAAAAAACGGTCCCTCTAATTCACCCCTCCACTTT | CASSLKNGPSNSPLHF
TRBJ2-7 | TRBV9 | - | TRBD1 | TGTGCCAGCAGCGGGACAGGGGGCGGCGAGCAGTACTTC | CASSGTGGGEQYF
TRBJ1-1 | TRBV4-3 | - | - | TGCGCCAGCAGCCAAGACGTCAGGGCCGTGAACACTGAAGCTTTCTTT | CASSQDVRAVNTEAFF
TRBJ2-7 | TRBV27 | - | TRBD1 | TGTGCCAGCAGTTCCCCTAGGACAGGGGACAACGAGCAGTACTTC | CASSSPRTGDNEQYF
TRBJ2-7 | TRBV4-1 | - | TRBD1 | TGCGCCAGCAGCCCGTGGACAGGGGCCGAGCAGTACTTC | CASSPWTGAEQYF
TRBJ2-1 | TRBV27 | - | - | TGTGCCAGCAGTCCTAGTGTATCTAATGAGCAGTTCTTC | CASSPSVSNEQFF
TRBJ1-2 | TRBV29-1 | - | - | TGCAGCGTTGTCGAACCAGGGTTGGCTGGCTACACCTTC | CSVVEPGLAGYTF
TRBJ2-7 | TRBV9 | - | - | TGTGCCAGCAGCGTAGCACCCGATTCCTACGAGCAGTACTTC | CASSVAPDSYEQYF
TRBJ2-7 | TRBV27 | - | TRBD1 | TGTGCCAGCAGTTTATCGCCCAGGGGGCGCTACGAGCAGTACTTC | CASSLSPRGRYEQYF
TRBJ1-3 | TRBV10-3 | - | - | TGTGCCATCAGGGAGGTCGCACAGCCGCGAAACACCATATATTTT | CAIREVAQPRNTIYF
TRBJ2-7 | TRBV7-8 | - | - | TGTGCCAGCAGCTTATCGGCGGAGTCCTACGAGCAGTACTTC | CASSLSAESYEQYF
TRBJ2-7 | TRBV27 | - | TRBD2 | TGTGCCAGCTCCCCGACTAGCGGGGGATACGAGCAGTACTTC | CASSPTSGGYEQYF
TRBJ1-2 | TRBV6-1 | - | TRBD1 | TGTGCCGGCAGTGCTTGGGACAGCTATGGCTACACCTTC | CAGSAWDSYGYTF
TRBJ1-5 | TRBV25-1 | - | TRBD1 | TGTGCCAGCAGCACCGGGACAGGGGGCTTCAATCAGCCCCAGCATTTT | CASSTGTGGFNQPQHF
TRBJ1-1 | TRBV6-4 | once | - | TGTGCCAGCTTTTCTCTGAGGCAAGGGGCGAACACTGAAGCTTTCTTT | CASFSLRQGANTEAFF
TRBJ1-5 | TRBV10-1 | - | TRBD1 | TGCGCCAGCAGCTTGGACAGGGTTCGTCAGCCCCAGCATTTT | CASSLDRVRQPQHF
TRBJ2-1 | TRBV28 | - | - | TGTGCCAGCAGTTTATGGCGGGGATCCTACAATGAGCAGTTCTTC | CASSLWRGSYNEQFF
TRBJ1-2 | TRBV9 | - | - | TGTGCCAGCAGCGTAGTTCCAGGTAGTATCTATGGCTACACCTTC | CASSVVPGSIYGYTF
TRBJ2-7 | TRBV28 | once | - | TGTGCCAGCAGGCCTCTAGGGGGTGCCTTCTACGAGCAGTACTTC | CASRPLGGAFYEQYF
TRBJ2-7 | TRBV19 | - | - | TGTGCCAGTAGTATCCCACAGAACGAGCAGTACTTC | CASSIPQNEQYF
TRBJ2-7 | TRBV6-1 | once | TRBD2 | TGTGCCAGCAGTGCGGGGACTAGCGGGGGAGGCGAGCAGTACTTC | CASSAGTSGGGEQYF
TRBJ2-1 | TRBV19 | - | - | TGTGCCAGTAGTACGGGACTCTACAATGAGCAGTTCTTC | CASSTGLYNEQFF
TRBJ2-7 | TRBV5-1 | - | TRBD2 | TGCGCCAGCAGTGAGATACTAGCGGGGGTCTACGAGCAGTACTTC | CASSEILAGVYEQYF
TRBJ1-5 | TRBV11-2 | - | - | TGTGCCAGCAGTATAGGGGCAGGAAATCAGCCCCAGCATTTT | CASSIGAGNQPQHF
TRBJ1-2 | TRBV4-1 | - | - | TGCGCCAGCAGCCAAGTAATGGGGGCGGGAGACTATGGCTACACCTTC | CASSQVMGAGDYGYTF
TRBJ2-3 | TRBV7-2 | - | TRBD2 | TGTGCCAGCAGCTATGAAACTAGCGGGGGACTAGATACGCAGTATTTT | CASSYETSGGLDTQYF
TRBJ2-5 | TRBV27 | - | TRBD1 | TGTGCCAGCAGTTTATCGTACCGGGACAGGGAAGAGACCCAGTACTTC | CASSLSYRDREETQYF
TRBJ2-7 | TRBV11-2 | - | - | TGTGCCAGCAGCTTTGGGCAGGGTGGGTACGAGCAGTACTTC | CASSFGQGGYEQYF
TRBJ1-2 | TRBV4-1 | - | - | TGCGCCAGCAGCCAAGCCTCTAACTATGGCTACACCTTC | CASSQASNYGYTF
TRBJ1-1 | TRBV4-1 | - | - | TGCGCCAGCAGAGAAAACGCCCCTAGCAGGACTGAAGCTTTCTTT | CASRENAPSRTEAFF
TRBJ2-7 | TRBV14 | - | - | TGTGCCAGCGCAGGATTGGACACAACCTACGAGCAGTACTTC | CASAGLDTTYEQYF
TRBJ2-4 | TRBV10-3 | few | - | TGTGCCATCAGTGAGTACAGGGAGAGGGACAAAAACATTCAGTACTTC | CAISEYRERDKNIQYF
TRBJ2-1 | TRBV5-6 | - | - | TGTGCCAGCAGCTTAGGAGGGGGCGGGTTGAATGAGCAGTTCTTC | CASSLGGGGLNEQFF
TRBJ2-3 | TRBV18 | - | TRBD2 | TGTGCCAGCTCACCACCCCTAGCGGGGGGAACAGATACGCAGTATTTT | CASSPPLAGGTDTQYF
TRBJ1-4 | TRBV6-6 | - | - | TGTGCCAGCAGTTACCGCCCAGGGGTGGAAAAACTGTTTTTT | CASSYRPGVEKLFF
TRBJ1-5 | TRBV27 | - | - | TGTGCCAGCAGTTTACACGGGGGAGCAAATCAGCCCCAGCATTTT | CASSLHGGANQPQHF
TRBJ1-3 | TRBV28 | few | TRBD1 | TGTGCCAGCAGTTCGACAGGGGCAGGAAACACCATATATTTT | CASSSTGAGNTIYF
TRBJ2-3 | TRBV18 | - | - | TGTGCCAGCTCACCTAATACGCAGTATTTT | CASSPNTQYF
TRBJ1-1 | TRBV6-1 | - | TRBD1 | TGTGCCAGCAGTGTCAACAGGGGAATGGGCACTGAAGCTTTCTTT | CASSVNRGMGTEAFF
TRBJ2-1 | TRBV30 | - | TRBD2 | TGTGCCTGCGCCGGGACTAGCGGCAATGAGCAGTTCTTC | CACAGTSGNEQFF
TRBJ1-1 | TRBV28 | - | - | TGTGCCAGCAGCTGGGACGGACTACTTGAAGCTTTCTTT | CASSWDGLLEAFF
TRBJ2-7 | TRBV27 | - | TRBD2 | TGTGCCAGCAGTTTATCCGGACTAGCGGGGGGCGGACATCCCTCCTACGAGCAGTACTTC | CASSLSGLAGGGHPSYEQYF
TRBJ2-7 | TRBV2 | - | TRBD2 | TGTGCCAGCAGTGATAGGCGGGGGGACCCGCAGCAGTACTTC | CASSDRRGDPQQYF
TRBJ2-3 | TRBV27 | - | - | TGTGCCAGCAGTGGGGGGACGGAATTCTATTTT | CASSGGTEFYF
TRBJ1-1 | TRBV7-6 | - | - | TGTGCCAGCAGCTTAGTTCGGCAGGGGATGGGGCGGGCTTTGAACACTGAAGCTTTCTTT | CASSLVRQGMGRALNTEAFF
TRBJ2-7 | TRBV9 | - | TRBD2 | TGTGCCAGCAGCGTTAGCGGGGTATCCTACGAGCAGTACTTC | CASSVSGVSYEQYF
TRBJ1-1 | TRBV5-4 | once | - | TGTGCCAGCAGCTTGGACTTCGGGTTGAACACTGAAGCTTTCTTT | CASSLDFGLNTEAFF
TRBJ1-1 | TRBV27 | once | - | TGTGCCAGCAGTCCCCCTAGGGCCAGGGAGAACACTGAAGCTTTCTTT | CASSPPRARENTEAFF
TRBJ2-1 | TRBV13 | - | - | TGTGCCAGCAGCCAATACAATGAGCAGTTCTTC | CASSQYNEQFF
TRBJ2-3 | TRBV19 | - | TRBD2 | TGTGCCAGTAGTATCGGAGCGGGGGTTGGTACAGATACGCAGTATTTT | CASSIGAGVGTDTQYF